These T cell receptor beta chains were read from a single sample in a study of blood T cell repertoires in COVID-19. Profiled with immunoSEQ multiplex PCR; TCRdb holds only in-frame clones, not every one. The sample lists about 150,000 clones, 82% occurring once. Sequenced material: peripheral blood. The receptors shown here come from a human donor with acute or convalescent COVID-19. The donor label of this sample is uncertain. Each CDR3 is given with its conserved first and last residue. The D gene is left open where the match is weak. The size of a clone is reported for some rows only, either as once, few or many, or as a class for expanded clones.

V gene	J gene	D gene	clone size	CDR3 protein	CDR3 DNA
TRBV12-5	TRBJ1-1	.	.	CASGYDFNTEAFF	TGTGCTAGTGGCTATGACTTCAACACTGAAGCTTTCTTT
TRBV6-2/TRBV6-3	TRBJ2-1	.	.	CASSPGQNYNEQFF	TGTGCCAGCAGCCCCGGACAAAACTACAATGAGCAGTTCTTC
TRBV29-1	TRBJ1-2	TRBD1	.	CSVLGQENGYTF	TGCAGCGTGCTGGGACAGGAGAATGGCTACACCTTC
TRBV6-2/TRBV6-3	TRBJ1-2	TRBD1	.	CASSYTDRGQDGYTF	TGTGCCAGCAGTTACACGGACAGGGGGCAGGATGGCTACACCTTC
TRBV5-1	TRBJ1-5	.	.	CASSLAGDQPQHF	TGCGCCAGCAGCTTAGCGGGGGATCAGCCCCAGCATTTT
TRBV13	TRBJ2-7	.	.	CASSLDGGRGYEQYF	TGTGCCAGCAGCTTGGATGGGGGCAGGGGCTACGAGCAGTACTTC
TRBV3-1/TRBV3-2	TRBJ2-5	.	once	CASTLVGGHQETQYF	TGTGCCAGCACCTTGGTGGGGGGGCACCAAGAGACCCAGTACTTC
TRBV19	TRBJ1-5	.	.	CASSLNGEAQPQHF	TGTGCCAGTAGTCTGAACGGGGAGGCTCAGCCCCAGCATTTT
TRBV9	TRBJ1-1	.	few	CASSVAAGVTEAFF	TGTGCCAGCAGCGTAGCGGCGGGGGTCACTGAAGCTTTCTTT
TRBV5-1	TRBJ2-1	TRBD1	.	CASSSAGTGNEVYNEQFF	TGCGCCAGCAGCTCGGCCGGGACAGGGAATGAAGTCTACAATGAGCAGTTCTTC
TRBV6-2/TRBV6-3	TRBJ2-7	TRBD2	once	CASSPGLAGSSYEQYF	TGTGCCAGCAGCCCCGGACTAGCGGGCTCCTCCTACGAGCAGTACTTC
TRBV5-1	TRBJ1-3	TRBD1	.	CASSSGQGRGNTIYF	TGCGCCAGCAGCTCGGGACAGGGGCGAGGAAACACCATATATTTT
TRBV6-4	TRBJ1-2	TRBD1	.	CASSELGGQGRGYTF	TGTGCCAGCAGTGAACTCGGAGGACAGGGTCGCGGCTACACCTTC
TRBV7-2	TRBJ1-1	.	.	CASSIRWGDAEAFF	TGTGCCAGCAGCATAAGGTGGGGGGACGCTGAAGCTTTCTTT
TRBV6-5	TRBJ1-1	TRBD1	.	CASSYDRGAEAFF	TGTGCCAGCAGTTACGACAGGGGTGCTGAAGCTTTCTTT
TRBV6-2/TRBV6-3	TRBJ1-1	TRBD1	.	CASSTGGYNTEAFF	TGTGCCAGCAGTACAGGGGGCTACAACACTGAAGCTTTCTTT
TRBV6-5	TRBJ1-2	TRBD1	.	CASRSRGLNYGYTF	TGTGCCAGCAGGAGCAGGGGGCTTAACTATGGCTACACCTTC
TRBV19	TRBJ1-3	TRBD1	.	CASSMPGQGPSGNTIYF	TGTGCCAGTAGTATGCCGGGACAGGGCCCCTCTGGAAACACCATATATTTT
TRBV4-1	TRBJ2-7	TRBD1	.	CASSQGRTGIYEQYF	TGCGCCAGCAGCCAGGGGCGGACAGGGATCTACGAGCAGTACTTC
TRBV11-2	TRBJ2-7	.	.	CASSSQGYEQYF	TGTGCCAGCAGCTCACAGGGCTACGAGCAGTACTTC
TRBV3-1/TRBV3-2	TRBJ2-1	.	once	CASSLKVGGRNEQFF	TGTGCCAGCAGCCTCAAAGTAGGGGGTCGCAATGAGCAGTTCTTC